This T cell receptor beta chain was recorded in a study of CD4 T cells in relation to SARS-CoV-2 and coronaviruses. Study-wide context: The negative reference was HIV-1 Nef peptide pool or peptide-free culture.

Trimming took 5 bases from V and 5 from J, leaving 16 bases between them. The CDR3 spans 14 residues. Looked up from germline, CDR1 is SNHLY and CDR2 is FYNNEI. Comments on this clone: The antigen is unknown.

Unexposed donor CD4+ T cells date from 2011-2018, before the COVID-19 pandemic. CD4+ T cells were isolated from the cells after around 11 days of culture. Cells permitting, SARS-CoV-2 S/N and four cold-coronavirus spikes were tested on unexposed-donor CD4+ T cells. This table comes from immunoSEQ multiplex PCR, and its TCRdb copy is limited to in-frame clones, with some not included. The sample records 20,000 to 25,000 clones, about 70% being singletons. The V gene is TRBV2, the J gene TRBJ2-7; D uncertain. Sequencing used CD4+ T cells from PBMCs, cultured in vitro. The source is a human donor in good health. Here the CDR3 DNA reads TGTGCCAGCAGTACCGCAAAGGGCATCCACGAGCAGTACTTC. Its protein product is CASSTAKGIHEQYF.